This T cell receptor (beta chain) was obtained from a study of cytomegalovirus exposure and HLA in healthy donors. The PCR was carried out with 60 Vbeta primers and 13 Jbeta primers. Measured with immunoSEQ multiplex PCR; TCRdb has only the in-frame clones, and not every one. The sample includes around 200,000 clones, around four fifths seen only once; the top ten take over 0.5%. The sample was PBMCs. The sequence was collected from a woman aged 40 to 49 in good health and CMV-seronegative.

CDR3 region: CAIRAPGQPIYEQYF. CDR3 bases: TGTGCCATCAGGGCACCGGGACAGCCGATCTACGAGCAGTACTTC. The chain has TRBV10-3 and TRBJ2-7; 7 nucleotides line up with TRBD1. V was clipped by 6 bases and J by 3 bases; unmatched bases: 11. This CDR3 is built from 15 residues. Germline loops: CDR1 ENHRY, CDR2 SYGVKD.